The 25 T cell receptor beta chains presented below share a single source sample, sequenced in a study of blood T cell repertoires in COVID-19. Repertoires were generated with immunoSEQ multiplex PCR, while TCRdb's copy carries only in-frame clones and drops some. The sample lists some 49,000 clones; roughly 82% were seen once. Sequenced material: peripheral blood. These receptors all stem from a woman aged 55-70 years with acute or convalescent COVID-19.

The chain combines TRBV7-9 with TRBJ1-3, with D unresolved. The CDR3 extends over 14 amino acids. Trimming pared 3 bases from V and 0 bases from J, leaving 6 bases between. CDR1 SEHNR and CDR2 FQNEAQ come from the germline V gene (reference sequence). The CDR3 sequence is CASSFAGSGNTIYF. CDR3 in DNA: TGTGCCAGCAGCTTTGCAGGCTCTGGAAACACCATATATTTT.

The chain joins TRBV6-5 to TRBJ1-2; TRBD1 is a possible D gene (6 bases). The ends were cut back, 10 bases at V and 7 bases at J, with 16 bases in the middle. In germline, CDR1 is MNHEY, CDR2 SVGAGI. CDR3 size: 12 residues. The CDR3 DNA is TGTGCCACCGAACAGGGCTCGGGTGGCTACACCTTC. Its protein is CATEQGSGGYTF.

This chain uses TRBV7-9 with TRBJ1-1; no clear D. CDR1 is SEHNR, CDR2 FQNEAQ, per germline (reference sequence). The ends were cut back, 5 bases at V and 7 bases at J, with 11 bases in the middle. CDR3 length: 12 amino acids. CDR3 region: CASSHDLREAFF. CDR3 bases: TGTGCCAGCAGCCACGACTTACGTGAAGCTTTCTTT.

This clone was seen a single time. Written as DNA, the CDR3 is TGTGCCAGCAGTGAAGGCGGGAACCGGATCGGCAATGAGCAGTTCTTC. This sequence encodes CASSEGGNRIGNEQFF. The J gene is TRBJ2-1, the V gene TRBV2; the D gene is possibly TRBD2 (6 bases). Germline V lookup: CDR1 SNHLY, CDR2 FYNNEI. The V and J ends lost 1 base and 6 bases respectively, with 16 bases between them. The CDR3 runs to 16 residues.

This clone turned up a few times. V gene TRBV7-2 combines with J gene TRBJ1-5; 7 bases are shared with TRBD1. This CDR3 comprises 15 residues. V was pared by 1 base and J by 5 bases, with 5 bases of the junction left unmatched. The V gene's germline CDR1 is SGHTA and CDR2 FQGNSA. CDR3 region: CASSLVTGVDQPQHF. The DNA of the CDR3 is TGTGCCAGCAGCTTAGTCACAGGGGTTGATCAGCCCCAGCATTTT.

The V call is TRBV25-1, the J call TRBJ1-2; D remains unclear. CDR1 and CDR2 from the germline V gene are MGHDK and SYGVNS. The CDR3 runs 9 residues. Trimming removed 8 bases at V and 9 bases at J, with 7 bases between. This CDR3 is CASSTSYTF. As DNA, the CDR3 is TGTGCCAGCTCTACTAGCTACACCTTC.

The chain uses TRBV12-2 and TRBJ2-5; the table assigns TRBD2, which was not confirmed against the DNA. TRBV12-2 is noted as a pseudogene. This CDR3 is 17 amino acids long. The CDR3 sequence is CASRLAPGLAGGETQYF. The CDR3 DNA reads TGTGCAAGTCGCTTAGCGCCGGGACTAGCGGGGGGAGAGACCCAGTACTTC.

The genes are TRBV7-9 and TRBJ1-5, with D perhaps matching TRBD1 (5 bases). CDR3 size: 15 residues. Trimming left V 1 base short and J 3 bases short, with 10 bases between. Per the germline V gene, CDR1 is SEHNR and CDR2 is FQNEAQ (reference sequence). CDR3 protein: CASSLETELNQPQHF. For the CDR3, the DNA is TGTGCCAGCAGCTTAGAGACAGAGCTCAATCAGCCCCAGCATTTT.

V usage is TRBV9 and J usage is TRBJ2-1; 7 positions agree with TRBD2. The CDR3 extends over 16 amino acids. Looked up from germline, CDR1 is SGDLS and CDR2 is YYNGEE. V shed 0 bases and J 5 bases; nucleotides not matched to a gene: 8. The CDR3 DNA reads as TGTGCCAGCAGCGTAGTGAGCGGGGCGGGAAACAATGAGCAGTTCTTC. Its translation is CASSVVSGAGNNEQFF.

V is TRBV20-1 and J is TRBJ2-1; D uncertain. This CDR3 is built from 11 residues. Germline CDR1 and CDR2: DFQATT and SNEGSKA (reference sequence). Deletions cut 3 bases from V and 9 bases from J, with 9 bases between. The CDR3 is CSASLRVEQFF. In DNA form, the CDR3 reads TGCAGTGCTAGTCTTAGAGTTGAGCAGTTCTTC.

The chain joins TRBV5-1 to TRBJ1-3, with 11 bases that match TRBD1. The CDR3 is 17 residues long. Per the germline V gene, CDR1 is SGHRS and CDR2 is YFSETQ. V dropped 2 bases and J dropped 0; count of bases not matched to a gene: 4. This CDR3 is CASSFGQGALSGNTIYF. Here the CDR3 DNA reads TGCGCCAGCAGCTTCGGACAGGGGGCCCTCTCTGGAAACACCATATATTTT.

The rearrangement links TRBV29-1 to TRBJ1-4, with 8 bases matching TRBD1. J lost 7 bases, V lost 7 bases, and 11 bases had no gene match. Germline V gene data show CDR1 as SQVTM and CDR2 as ANQGSEA. CDR3 length: 14 residues. The CDR3 reads CSARRGQGGEKLFF. As DNA, the CDR3 is TGCAGCGCAAGACGCGGACAGGGAGGTGAAAAACTGTTTTTT. Combining the CDR3 with reference TRBV29-1 and TRBJ1-4 gives the whole variable domain SAVISQKPSRDICQRGTSLTIQCQVDSQVTMMFWYRQQPGQSLTLIATANQGSEATYESGFVIDKFPISRPNLTFSTLTVSNMSPEDSSIYLCSARRGQGGEKLFFGSGTQLSVL.

The chain uses TRBV5-5 and TRBJ1-5, with a weak D call TRBD1 (5 bases). Germline CDR1 SGHKS, CDR2 YYEKEE (reference sequence). The germline V and J ends were trimmed by 0 bases and 9 bases, with 19 bases remaining between them. The CDR3 runs to 16 residues. CDR3 sequence (DNA): TGTGCCAGCAGCTTGGCCGGGGGGGTGCAAGGAGGGCCCCAGCATTTT. Residues: CASSLAGGVQGGPQHF.

This CDR3 reads CASSWGGQVTGELFF. In nucleotides, the CDR3 is TGTGCCAGCAGTTGGGGGGGACAGGTCACCGGGGAGCTGTTTTTT. The chain couples TRBV5-8 to TRBJ2-2, with D possibly TRBD1 on 8 matching bases. V shed 5 bases and J shed 4 bases, with 15 bases lying between them. The CDR3 contains 15 residues. CDR1 and CDR2 (germline): SGHTS, YDEGEE.

This clone was seen more than once but under ten times. The chain employs TRBV5-4 and TRBJ1-2, with TRBD1 identical over 8 bases. The CDR3 is 15 residues long. Trimming at V came to 4 bases and at J to 1 base, leaving 6 bases not matched to a gene. Per germline, CDR1 SGHNT and CDR2 YYREEE (reference sequence). The CDR3 coding sequence is TGTGCCAGCAGCCCGGACAGGGCAATTAACTATGGCTACACCTTC. It specifies CASSPDRAINYGYTF.

The rearrangement uses TRBV4-1 and TRBJ1-2; D is unclear. This CDR3 has 14 amino acids. Trimming shortened V by 0 bases and J by 8 bases, and 13 bases separated the two germline ends. Germline values: CDR1 MGHRA, CDR2 YSYEKL. The CDR3 sequence is CASSQEEGRGGYTF. In DNA, the CDR3 is TGCGCCAGCAGCCAAGAAGAGGGCCGTGGAGGCTACACCTTC.

The genes are TRBV7-3 and TRBJ2-1; D is ambiguous. Trimming took 8 bases from V and 0 from J, leaving 14 bases between them. This CDR3 contains 15 residues. Germline V gene data show CDR1 as SGHTA and CDR2 as FQGTGA. The CDR3 DNA is TGTGCCAGCTCCTTGGGCAAGAGCTCCTACAATGAGCAGTTCTTC. This codes for CASSLGKSSYNEQFF.

This rearrangement joins TRBV6-1 to TRBJ2-2; TRBD1 matches at 9 bases. Per germline, CDR1 MNHNS and CDR2 SASEGT. V lost 4 bases and J lost 4; bases outside the gene matches: 7. This CDR3 is 16 amino acids long. CDR3 sequence (DNA): TGTGCCAGCAGTGGCCGGGACAGGGCAAGCACCGGGGAGCTGTTTTTT. Translation gives CASSGRDRASTGELFF.

This clone was detected a few times. This chain uses TRBV6-5 with TRBJ1-2; 7 bases align to TRBD1. Germline CDR1 MNHEY, CDR2 SVGAGI. With 0 bases clipped from V and 8 bases from J, the junction kept 12 bases outside the gene matches. CDR3 length equals 16 residues. As DNA, the CDR3 is TGTGCCAGCAGTTACTCTTGGCGGATTAGACAGGGAGGCTACACCTTC. This encodes CASSYSWRIRQGGYTF.

The rearrangement uses TRBV7-8 and TRBJ1-1, with no clear D. CDR3 length equals 12 residues. V dropped 5 bases and J dropped 6 bases, with 10 bases sitting between them. CDR1 SGHVS and CDR2 FQNEAQ come from the germline V gene. The CDR3 region has the DNA TGTGCCAGCAGCCCTTTGAGGTCTGAAGCTTTCTTT. It codes for CASSPLRSEAFF.

CDR3 DNA sequence: TGTGCCAGCAGCCACCTGATGAGCTCCTACGAGCAGTACTTC. This sequence encodes CASSHLMSSYEQYF. The rearrangement uses TRBV3-1 (or the pseudogene TRBV3-2) and TRBJ2-7, with D unresolved. In germline, CDR1 is LGHDT, CDR2 YNNKEL (reference sequence). Deletions cut 3 bases from V and 0 bases from J, with 9 bases between. The CDR3 is 14 amino acids.

This chain links TRBV6-5 with TRBJ2-1; 8 bases map to TRBD1. Germline CDR1 and CDR2: MNHEY and SVGAGI. The CDR3 has 14 amino acids. With 5 bases clipped from V and 3 bases from J, the junction kept 3 bases outside the gene matches. The CDR3 DNA follows: TGTGCCAGCAGTCCGACAGGGGACTACAATGAGCAGTTCTTC. Amino acid sequence: CASSPTGDYNEQFF.

The chain employs TRBV11-3 and TRBJ2-5; the match to TRBD1 covers 10 bases. Germline values: CDR1 SGHNT, CDR2 YENEEA. The CDR3 length is 16 residues. After removal of 8 bases from V and 0 bases from J, the junction contained 9 bases not matched to a gene. As DNA, the CDR3 is TGTGCCAGCGCCTCCGGGACAGGGGACAACCAAGAGACCCAGTACTTC. It encodes CASASGTGDNQETQYF.

The chain recombines TRBV15 with TRBJ1-1, with D perhaps matching TRBD1 (5 bases). The ends were cut back, 0 bases at V and 4 bases at J, with 6 bases in the middle. There are 13 residues in the CDR3. Germline V gene lookup returns CDR1 LNHNV and CDR2 YYDKDF (reference sequence). The CDR3 nucleotides read TGTGCCACCAGCAGAGAGCAGGGCACTGAAGCTTTCTTT. It is translated as CATSREQGTEAFF.

This clone was seen a few times. This sequence joins TRBV19 and TRBJ2-7; 7 nucleotides agree with TRBD1. The CDR3 is made up of 14 amino acids. Losses at the gene ends were 3 bases for V and 0 bases for J; bases not matched to a gene: 2. Looked up from germline, CDR1 is LNHDA and CDR2 is SQIVND (reference sequence). DNA for the CDR3: TGTGCCAGTAGTATGGGACAGATCTCCTACGAGCAGTACTTC. Amino acid sequence: CASSMGQISYEQYF.